The clone carrying this T cell receptor (beta chain) was seen a few times. What it binds is unknown. In the same sample, other DNA sequences code for this CDR3. The PCR had 60 Vbeta and 13 Jbeta primers. Some clones are missing from TCRdb's copy, which holds only in-frame ones; the method was immunoSEQ multiplex PCR. The sample gives around 100,000 clones, 65% to 80% of which show up once; 10% is in the top ten. The CDR3 is 13 residues long. CDR1 is SEHNR and CDR2 is FQNEAQ in the germline V gene (reference sequence). Trimming removed 3 bases from V and 4 bases from J; junction bases left unmatched: 0. The sample belongs to a study of cytomegalovirus exposure and HLA in healthy donors. Study summary: Early release data held around 80 million unique TCRs from HLA-typed donors. Assignment to the Caucasian-associated ancestry cluster applied to about 80% of the approximately 380 genotyped donors.

Study results and limitations: Sequences of the TCR beta chain were said to predict the HLA-A and HLA-B alleles of most subjects accurately. Sequencing depth across donors, presence/absence analyses assumed, was roughly uniform.

The chain has TRBV7-9 and TRBJ1-2, with 9 bases fitting TRBD1. Specimen: PBMCs. The source is a woman aged 18-29 years in good health and CMV-seropositive. The CDR3 loop is CASSLGQGYGYTF. DNA for the CDR3: TGTGCCAGCAGCTTGGGACAGGGCTATGGCTACACCTTC.